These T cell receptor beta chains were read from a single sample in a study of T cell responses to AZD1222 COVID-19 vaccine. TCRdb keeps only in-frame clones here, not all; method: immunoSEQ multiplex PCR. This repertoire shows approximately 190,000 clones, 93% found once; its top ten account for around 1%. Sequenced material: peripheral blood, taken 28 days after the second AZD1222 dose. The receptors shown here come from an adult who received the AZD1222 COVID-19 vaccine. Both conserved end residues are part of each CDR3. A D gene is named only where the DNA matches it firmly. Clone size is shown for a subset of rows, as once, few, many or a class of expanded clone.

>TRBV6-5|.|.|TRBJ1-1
CASRGGLMNTEAFF
TGTGCCAGCAGAGGAGGATTGATGAACACTGAAGCTTTCTTT
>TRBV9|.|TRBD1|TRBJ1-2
CASSPGQGAYGYTF
TGTGCCAGCAGCCCAGGACAGGGGGCGTATGGCTACACCTTC
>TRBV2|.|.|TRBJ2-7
CASLRERSSYEQYF
TGTGCCAGCTTGAGAGAGAGGAGCTCCTACGAGCAGTACTTC
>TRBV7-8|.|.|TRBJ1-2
CASSSRISTPNYGYTF
TGTGCCAGCAGCTCTCGAATCAGTACCCCGAACTATGGCTACACCTTC
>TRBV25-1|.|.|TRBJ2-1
CASSDGSGSYNEQFF
TGTGCCAGCAGTGATGGTAGCGGTTCCTACAATGAGCAGTTCTTC
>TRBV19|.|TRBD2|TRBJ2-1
CASSIDLPGLAGGYEQFF
TGTGCCAGTAGTATAGATCTCCCGGGACTAGCGGGGGGGTACGAGCAGTTCTTC
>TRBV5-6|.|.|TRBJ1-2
CASTEQAANYGYTF
TGTGCCAGCACCGAGCAGGCCGCTAACTATGGCTACACCTTC
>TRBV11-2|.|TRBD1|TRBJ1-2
CASSLDRGRYGYTF
TGTGCCAGCAGCCTCGACAGGGGGCGTTATGGCTACACCTTC
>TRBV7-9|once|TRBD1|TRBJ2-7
CASSPPSDRREQYF
TGTGCCAGCAGCCCGCCCTCGGACAGGCGGGAGCAGTACTTC
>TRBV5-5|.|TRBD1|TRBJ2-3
CASSQQGYTDTQYF
TGTGCCAGCAGCCAACAGGGGTACACAGATACGCAGTATTTT
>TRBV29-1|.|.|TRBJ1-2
CSVSTEFVDYGYTF
TGCAGCGTTAGCACGGAGTTTGTGGACTATGGCTACACCTTC
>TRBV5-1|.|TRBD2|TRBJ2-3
CASSGLAGGRTDTQYF
TGCGCCAGCAGCGGACTAGCGGGGGGACGCACAGATACGCAGTATTTT
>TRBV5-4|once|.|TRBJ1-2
CASSLDDRYGYTF
TGTGCCAGCAGCTTGGACGATCGCTATGGCTACACCTTC
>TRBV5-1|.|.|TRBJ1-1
CASSLVGGDTEAFF
TGCGCCAGCAGCTTGGTGGGGGGTGACACTGAAGCTTTCTTT
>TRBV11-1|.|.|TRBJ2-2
CASSLRSAGELFF
TGTGCCAGCAGCTTAAGGTCAGCCGGGGAGCTGTTTTTT
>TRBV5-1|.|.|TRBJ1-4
CASSPRGEKLFF
TGCGCCAGCAGCCCCCGTGGTGAAAAACTGTTTTTT
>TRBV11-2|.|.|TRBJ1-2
CASSLGGGYTF
TGTGCCAGCAGCTTAGGCGGTGGCTACACCTTC
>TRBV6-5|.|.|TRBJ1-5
CATLRGVDQPQHF
TGTGCCACCCTACGGGGGGTCGATCAGCCCCAGCATTTT
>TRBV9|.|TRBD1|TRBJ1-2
CASSVWDRSFLWGYTF
TGTGCCAGCAGCGTATGGGACAGGTCCTTTCTATGGGGCTACACCTTC
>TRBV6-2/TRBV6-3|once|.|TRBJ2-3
CASSYSSTSISTDTQYF
TGTGCCAGCAGTTACTCATCGACATCGATTAGCACAGATACGCAGTATTTT
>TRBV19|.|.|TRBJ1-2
CASSTDRASYGYTF
TGTGCCAGTAGTACCGACAGAGCTTCCTATGGCTACACCTTC
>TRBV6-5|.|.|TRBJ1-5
CASRRDSNQPQHF
TGTGCCAGCAGGCGGGACAGCAATCAGCCCCAGCATTTT
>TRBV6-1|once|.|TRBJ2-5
CASSESFQETQYF
TGTGCCAGCAGTGAAAGCTTCCAAGAGACCCAGTACTTC
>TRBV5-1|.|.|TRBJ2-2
CATSGGYSGELFF
TGCGCCACCTCAGGGGGGTATTCCGGGGAGCTGTTTTTT
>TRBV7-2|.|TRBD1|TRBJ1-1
CASSKDRGLTEAFF
TGTGCCAGCAGCAAGGACAGGGGGCTTACTGAAGCTTTCTTT
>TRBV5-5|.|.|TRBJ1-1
CASSLTGGGTTEAFF
TGTGCCAGCAGCCTGACCGGCGGGGGGACCACTGAAGCTTTCTTT
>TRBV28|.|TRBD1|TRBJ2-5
CASSLMDRAQETQYF
TGTGCCAGCAGTTTGATGGACAGGGCCCAAGAGACCCAGTACTTC
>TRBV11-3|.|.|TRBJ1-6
CASSPGPPAPLHF
TGTGCCAGCAGCCCGGGACCGCCAGCACCCCTCCACTTT
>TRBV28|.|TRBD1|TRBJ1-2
CASSSRGQSSNYGYTF
TGTGCCAGCAGTTCCAGGGGGCAATCGAGTAACTATGGCTACACCTTC
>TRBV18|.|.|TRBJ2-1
CASSPIRVSSYNEQFF
TGTGCCAGCTCACCGATCAGGGTGAGCTCCTACAATGAGCAGTTCTTC
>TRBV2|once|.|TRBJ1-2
CASKNTPEGYTF
TGTGCCAGCAAAAACACCCCGGAAGGCTACACCTTC
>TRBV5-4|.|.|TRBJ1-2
CASSSDNYGYTF
TGTGCCAGCAGCTCGGACAACTATGGCTACACCTTC
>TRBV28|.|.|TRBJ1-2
CASSVKGGFHGYTF
TGTGCCAGCAGTGTAAAAGGGGGGTTTCATGGCTACACCTTC
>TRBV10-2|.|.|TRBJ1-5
CASSVMQGHQPQHF
TGCGCCAGCAGTGTTATGCAGGGACACCAGCCCCAGCATTTT
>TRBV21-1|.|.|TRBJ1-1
CASSKGRNRANTEAFF
TGTGCCAGCAGCAAAGGAAGGAACAGGGCAAACACTGAAGCTTTCTTT
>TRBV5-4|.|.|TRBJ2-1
CASSLVSSYHQFF
TGTGCCAGCAGCTTGGTCTCCAGTTATCACCAGTTCTTC
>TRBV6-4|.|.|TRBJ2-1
CASSDNLGTGPRNEQFF
TGTGCCAGCAGTGATAACCTGGGCACGGGGCCCCGCAATGAGCAGTTCTTC
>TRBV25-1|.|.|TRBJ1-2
CASSEYVAGDYGYTF
TGTGCCAGCAGTGAATATGTGGCAGGGGACTATGGCTACACCTTC
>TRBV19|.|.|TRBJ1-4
CASKEVGANEKLFF
TGTGCCAGTAAGGAGGTGGGGGCTAATGAAAAACTGTTTTTT
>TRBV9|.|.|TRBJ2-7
CASSVGFGGAYEQYF
TGTGCCAGCAGCGTAGGTTTCGGGGGTGCCTACGAGCAGTACTTC
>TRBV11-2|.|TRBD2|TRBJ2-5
CASRRGVETQYF
TGTGCCAGCCGTCGGGGGGTCGAGACCCAGTACTTC
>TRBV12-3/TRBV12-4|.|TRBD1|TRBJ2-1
CASSLGQGEQFF
TGTGCCAGCAGTTTAGGACAGGGTGAGCAGTTCTTC
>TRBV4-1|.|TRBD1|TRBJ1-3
CASSQDLGQGNTIYF
TGCGCCAGCAGCCAAGATTTGGGACAGGGAAACACCATATATTTT
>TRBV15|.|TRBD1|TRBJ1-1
CATSSRQGAGTEAFF
TGTGCCACCAGCAGTAGACAGGGGGCAGGAACTGAAGCTTTCTTT
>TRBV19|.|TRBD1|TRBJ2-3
CASSHQGARGTDTQYF
TGTGCCAGTAGCCACCAGGGGGCGAGGGGAACAGATACGCAGTATTTT
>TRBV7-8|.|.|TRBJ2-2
CASSHAGTALAGELFF
TGTGCCAGCAGCCATGCGGGGACAGCCCTAGCCGGGGAGCTGTTTTTT
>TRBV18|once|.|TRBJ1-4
CASSQTSTNEKLFF
TGTGCCAGCTCACAAACTTCTACTAATGAAAAACTGTTTTTT
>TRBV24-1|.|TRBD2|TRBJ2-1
CATSDPFSGAEQFF
TGTGCCACCAGTGATCCCTTTAGCGGGGCCGAGCAGTTCTTC
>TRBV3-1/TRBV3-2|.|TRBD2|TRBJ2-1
CASSHGLAGGRSSYNEQFF
TGTGCCAGCAGCCACGGACTAGCGGGGGGGCGGAGCTCCTACAATGAGCAGTTCTTC
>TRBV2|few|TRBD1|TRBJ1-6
CASRSGTGPSPLHF
TGTGCCAGCAGATCCGGGACAGGGCCTTCACCCCTCCACTTT
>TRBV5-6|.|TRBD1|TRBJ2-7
CASSNKGQSSSYEQYF
TGTGCCAGCAGCAATAAGGGACAGTCGAGCTCCTACGAGCAGTACTTC
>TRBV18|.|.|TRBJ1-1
CASSLGRSNTEAFF
TGTGCCAGCTCACTGGGGCGGAGCAACACTGAAGCTTTCTTT
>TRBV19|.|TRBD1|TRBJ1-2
CASSSVGAGGDGYTF
TGTGCCAGTAGTTCGGTTGGGGCAGGGGGCGATGGCTACACCTTC